This TCR beta chain derives from a study of blood T cells in healthy people across ages. Germline loops: CDR1 MNHEY, CDR2 SMNVEV (reference sequence). V shed 7 bases and J shed 9 bases, with 13 bases lying between them. The CDR3 consists of 12 residues. This clonotype has only a few counts. Sample-barcoded 5' priming and a J-beta primer mix drove a second PCR of about 7 to 11 cycles. TCRdb fed the 5' RACE reads into MiXCR, producing one record per CDR3 protein. The sample contains roughly 1 million distinct CDR3 sequences, approximately 25% of which appear only once. The same data also went into a second study, on T cells of mothers and their children.

The clonotype was recovered from a girl aged 2 to 10 in good health. The chain has TRBV27 and TRBJ2-1, with D perhaps matching TRBD2 (5 bases). Sequencing used blood. The CDR3, as DNA: TGTGCCAGCATCACTAATCGGGGTGAGCAGTTCTTC. Translation gives CASITNRGEQFF.